This TCR beta chain was captured in a study of T cells after posttransplantation cyclophosphamide. General study results and limits: Later post-transplant blood repertoires were often dominated by donor CD8+ memory clones. Recipient CMV seropositivity and CMV reactivation strongly tracked TRB clonality.

As for this clone: Its antigen is unknown.

Trimming removed 4 bases at V and 7 bases at J, with 15 bases between. CDR1 SGDLS and CDR2 YYNGEE come from the germline V gene. The CDR3 runs 13 residues. Clones were read by immunoSEQ multiplex PCR, and TCRdb kept only the in-frame ones, dropping some. The repertoire holds about 47,000 clones, with 92% as singletons. The receptor's source is a woman between 50 and 59 years old in good health and a related stem cell transplant donor. The J gene is TRBJ2-7, the V gene TRBV9; a weak D match, TRBD2 (6 bases). Sequenced sample: PBMCs. CDR3 nucleotide sequence: TGTGCCAGCAGCTTACCCCCGGGGGAAGAGCAGTACTTC. It yields the protein CASSLPPGEEQYF.